Below, 25 T cell receptor beta chains from the same sample are listed, as sequenced in a study of blood T cell repertoires in COVID-19. The repertoire was sequenced with immunoSEQ multiplex PCR; TCRdb's copy has only in-frame clones and lacks some. The sample lists roughly 160,000 clones; roughly four fifths were seen once. Sequencing was performed on PBMCs or T cells enriched from blood (not recorded which). These TCRs come from a man aged 50-60 years who had recovered from COVID-19.

This chain connects TRBV6-2 or TRBV6-3 to TRBJ1-5; no clear D. Trimming took 2 bases from V and 4 from J, leaving 9 bases between them. Germline-derived CDR1 and CDR2 are MNHEY and SVGEGT. The CDR3 runs to 14 residues. The CDR3 DNA is TGTGCCAGCAGTTACATCGGAGGGAATCAGCCCCAGCATTTT. Protein: CASSYIGGNQPQHF.

This chain uses TRBV3-1 (or the pseudogene TRBV3-2) with TRBJ1-2; no definite D call. Trimming shortened V by 2 bases and J by 2 bases, and 12 bases separated the two germline ends. The CDR3 length is 15 residues. Germline values: CDR1 LGHDT, CDR2 YNNKEL (reference sequence). The CDR3 loop is CASSQITGLNYGYTF. CDR3 nucleotide sequence: TGTGCCAGCAGCCAAATAACCGGACTGAACTATGGCTACACCTTC.

The CDR3 protein is CASSIEYRGTDTQYF. The CDR3 nucleotides read TGTGCCAGTAGTATCGAGTACAGGGGAACAGATACGCAGTATTTT. V usage is TRBV19 and J usage is TRBJ2-3; 7 bases fit TRBD1. V shed 3 bases and J 3 bases; nucleotides not matched to a gene: 6. The CDR3 sequence is 15 residues long. The germline gives CDR1 LNHDA, CDR2 SQIVND (reference sequence).

The chain has TRBV9 and TRBJ2-1; D might be TRBD1 (7 bases). The CDR3 is 17 amino acids. Germline-derived CDR1 and CDR2 are SGDLS and YYNGEE. V was cut by 0 bases and J by 6 bases, with 19 bases left in between. CDR3 sequence reads: CASSVVGGGIGINEQFF. The CDR3 coding sequence is TGTGCCAGCAGCGTAGTCGGAGGGGGCATAGGAATCAATGAGCAGTTCTTC.

V and J are TRBV29-1 and TRBJ2-7; D may be TRBD1 (5 bases). With 8 bases removed from V and 2 bases from J, the gap between germline ends came to 13 bases. This CDR3 spans 12 amino acids. The germline V gene encodes CDR1 SQVTM and CDR2 ANQGSEA. The CDR3 is CSTKTETYEQYF. The DNA for the CDR3 is TGCAGCACTAAGACAGAGACCTACGAGCAGTACTTC.

The chain is built from TRBV11-1 and TRBJ2-2; D is perhaps TRBD2 (6 bases). The CDR3 is 16 amino acids. Trimming stripped 0 bases from V and 6 bases from J, with 14 bases between. Germline V gene sequence: CDR1 SGHAT, CDR2 FQDESV (reference sequence). This chain's CDR3 is CASSLAASVGPGELFF. CDR3 bases: TGTGCCAGCAGCTTAGCGGCTAGCGTGGGTCCCGGGGAGCTGTTTTTT.

A single count supports this clone. The chain uses TRBV6-2 or TRBV6-3 and TRBJ1-2; possibly TRBD1 for D (6 bases). Trimming removed 0 bases at V and 3 bases at J, with 14 bases between. CDR3 length: 16 residues. The germline CDR1 and CDR2 sequences are MNHEY and SVGEGT. In nucleotides, the CDR3 is TGTGCCAGCAGTTACTCGAGGGCACAGGGAGACTATGGCTACACCTTC. This translates into CASSYSRAQGDYGYTF.

The V gene is TRBV5-4, the J gene TRBJ2-3; D is perhaps TRBD2 (5 bases). The CDR3 is 13 amino acids. Trimming left V 4 bases short and J 6 bases short, with 12 bases between. CDR1 is SGHNT, CDR2 YYREEE, per germline (reference sequence). Here the CDR3 DNA reads TGTGCCAGCAGCGTGAGCGGTTCCGATACGCAGTATTTT. As protein: CASSVSGSDTQYF.

The gene calls are TRBV5-4 and TRBJ1-2; D uncertain. In germline, CDR1 is SGHNT, CDR2 YYREEE (reference sequence). Trimming took off 0 bases at V and 1 base at J, with 7 bases between the two ends. The CDR3 covers 14 residues. DNA of the CDR3: TGTGCCAGCAGCTTGGAACAGCTTAACTATGGCTACACCTTC. Protein: CASSLEQLNYGYTF.

The gene calls are TRBV30 and TRBJ1-1; tentatively, D is TRBD1 (6 bases). From germline, CDR1 is GTSNPN and CDR2 SVGIG (reference sequence). The CDR3 consists of 13 residues. Trimming removed 3 bases at V and 6 bases at J, with 14 bases between. The CDR3 bases are TGTGCCTGGAGAAATCAGGGGATCTCTGAAGCTTTCTTT. This sequence encodes CAWRNQGISEAFF.

The chain joins TRBV2 to TRBJ1-2, with no clear D. CDR3 length: 12 residues. Germline lookup yields CDR1 SNHLY and CDR2 FYNNEI. Deletions cut 9 bases from V and 7 bases from J, with 15 bases between. CDR3 sequence reads: CASKPAVRGYTF. As DNA, the CDR3 is TGTGCCAGTAAACCTGCGGTTCGTGGCTACACCTTC.

This chain connects TRBV2 to TRBJ2-7, with 11 bases identical to TRBD2. This CDR3 is 15 amino acids long. Germline CDR1 reads SNHLY; CDR2 reads FYNNEI. V gave up 6 bases and J gave up 1 base; unmatched junction bases: 5. The CDR3 coding sequence is TGTGCCAGCAGACCCACTAGCGGGGGATCCTACGAGCAGTACTTC. Translating it yields CASRPTSGGSYEQYF.

This sequence joins TRBV7-6 and TRBJ2-1; 8 nucleotides align to TRBD2. The ends lost 5 bases at V and 4 bases at J; junction bases unmatched: 7. CDR3 length: 15 residues. Germline CDR1 and CDR2: SGHVS and FNYEAQ. CDR3 DNA: TGTGCCAGCAGCAGCGGGGGATTACCTTACAATGAGCAGTTCTTC. Protein product: CASSSGGLPYNEQFF.

The V gene is TRBV3-1 (or the pseudogene TRBV3-2), the J gene TRBJ2-5; 8 nucleotides align to TRBD1. The V and J ends lost 2 bases and 5 bases, in that order; junction bases with no gene match: 7. The CDR3 length is 15 residues. Germline V CDR1 and CDR2: LGHDT, YNNKEL (reference sequence). CDR3 in DNA: TGTGCCAGCAGCCAAACGACAGGGGCGAGGGAGACCCAGTACTTC. Its protein is CASSQTTGARETQYF.

The chain has TRBV7-2 and TRBJ1-3; 8 positions match TRBD1. V dropped 8 bases and J dropped 0; count of bases not matched to a gene: 9. CDR3 length: 16 amino acids. CDR1 SGHTA and CDR2 FQGNSA come from the germline V gene. CDR3 nucleotides: TGTGCCAGCGGTCCAAGACAGGGGACCTCTGGAAACACCATATATTTT. Residues: CASGPRQGTSGNTIYF.

CDR3 protein: CAWSARGLKNTIYF. As DNA, the CDR3 is TGTGCCTGGAGTGCGCGGGGTTTAAAGAACACCATATATTTT. The V and J genes are TRBV30 and TRBJ1-3; the D is unclear. The V end lost 1 base, the J end lost 7 bases, and 14 bases lay between the germline ends. The germline V gene has CDR1 GTSNPN and CDR2 SVGIG (reference sequence). CDR3 size: 14 residues.

The V gene is TRBV9, the J gene TRBJ1-1; 9 nucleotides agree with TRBD1. This CDR3 has 12 residues. The germline V gene has CDR1 SGDLS and CDR2 YYNGEE. The trim removed 4 bases at V and 14 bases at J, leaving 9 bases unmatched. The CDR3: CASSLRDRELFF. The CDR3 DNA sequence: TGTGCCAGCAGCCTCCGGGACAGGGAGCTGTTCTTT.

The chain is built from TRBV7-9 and TRBJ2-7, with no clear D. CDR1 and CDR2 from the germline V gene are SEHNR and FQNEAQ (reference sequence). The CDR3 has 15 amino acids. The V end was cut by 5 bases, the J end by 5 bases, with 19 bases between. CDR3 region: CASSSTLKKFDEQYF. In DNA, the CDR3 is TGTGCCAGCAGCAGCACCCTCAAAAAATTCGACGAGCAGTACTTC. Variable domain in full (rest from reference TRBV7-9 and TRBJ2-7): DTGVSQNPRHKITKRGQNVTFRCDPISEHNRLYWYRQTLGQGPEFLTYFQNEAQLEKSRLLSDRFSAERPKGSFSTLEIQRTEQGDSAMYLCASSSTLKKFDEQYFGPGTRLTVT.

This chain uses TRBV6-6 with TRBJ2-7, with 10 positions matching TRBD1. CDR1 is MNHNY, CDR2 SVGAGI, per germline (reference sequence). The CDR3 covers 15 residues. J gave up 5 bases and V 4 bases, and 8 bases lay outside the gene matches. CDR3 bases: TGTGCCAGCAGTTCCCGGGACAGGGGTAACAACGAGCAGTACTTC. Its protein is CASSSRDRGNNEQYF.

The chain uses TRBV3-1 (or the pseudogene TRBV3-2) and TRBJ1-3, with D possibly being TRBD1 (6 bases). Germline V gene lookup returns CDR1 LGHDT and CDR2 YNNKEL (reference sequence). There are 15 residues in the CDR3. V dropped 6 bases and J dropped 2 bases, with 14 bases sitting between them. CDR3 sequence: CASSGIRGTGNTIYF. CDR3 sequence (DNA): TGTGCCAGCAGTGGGATTAGGGGGACTGGAAACACCATATATTTT.

The chain has TRBV4-1 and TRBJ2-2, with 11 bases fitting TRBD1. The germline V gene encodes CDR1 MGHRA and CDR2 YSYEKL. This CDR3 contains 16 residues. V dropped 8 bases and J dropped 1; count of bases not matched to a gene: 6. CDR3 sequence (DNA): TGCGCCAGCGAGGCCGGGACAGGGGGGAACACCGGGGAGCTGTTTTTT. It translates to CASEAGTGGNTGELFF.

V and J are TRBV6-1 and TRBJ1-1, with D possibly being TRBD1 (5 bases). Trimming removed 2 bases from V and 12 bases from J, with 16 bases in between. Germline V gene sequence: CDR1 MNHNS, CDR2 SASEGT. This CDR3 is 13 amino acids long. The CDR3 here is CASSESTRGVTFF. DNA of the CDR3: TGTGCCAGCAGTGAATCCACCCGGGGGGTAACTTTCTTT.

The chain joins TRBV5-4 to TRBJ1-1; TRBD1 is a possible D gene (5 bases). The CDR3 is 14 amino acids. V was shortened by 1 base and J by 2 bases, with 9 bases between the two germline ends. The germline V gene has CDR1 SGHNT and CDR2 YYREEE (reference sequence). CDR3 in DNA: TGTGCCAGCAGCTTGCGACAGTTAAACACTGAAGCTTTCTTT. Its translation: CASSLRQLNTEAFF.

This chain uses TRBV4-1 with TRBJ1-3, with unresolved D. The germline V gene encodes CDR1 MGHRA and CDR2 YSYEKL. Trimming removed 1 base at V and 0 bases at J, with 10 bases between. The CDR3 covers 16 residues. DNA of the CDR3: TGCGCCAGCAGCCAAGGGACTCAGAGCTCTGGAAACACCATATATTTT. It translates to CASSQGTQSSGNTIYF.

J is TRBJ1-5 and V is TRBV2; D perhaps matches TRBD1 (5 bases). Trimming took 5 bases from V and 0 from J, leaving 11 bases between them. The germline V gene encodes CDR1 SNHLY and CDR2 FYNNEI. CDR3 length: 15 amino acids. CDR3 residues: CASSFDSYSNQPQHF. In DNA, the CDR3 is TGTGCCAGCAGTTTCGACAGTTATAGCAATCAGCCCCAGCATTTT.